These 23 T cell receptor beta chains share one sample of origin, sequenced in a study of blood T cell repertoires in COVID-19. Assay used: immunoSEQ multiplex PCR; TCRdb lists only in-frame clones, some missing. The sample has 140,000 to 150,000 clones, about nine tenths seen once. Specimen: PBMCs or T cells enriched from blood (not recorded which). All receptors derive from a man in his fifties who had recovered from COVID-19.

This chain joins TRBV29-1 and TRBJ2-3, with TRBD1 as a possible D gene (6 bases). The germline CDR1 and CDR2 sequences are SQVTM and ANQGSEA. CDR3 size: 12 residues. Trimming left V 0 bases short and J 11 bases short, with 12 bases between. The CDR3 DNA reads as TGCAGCGTTGAAGAATGGGGGCGAGGGCAGTATTTT. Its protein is CSVEEWGRGQYF.

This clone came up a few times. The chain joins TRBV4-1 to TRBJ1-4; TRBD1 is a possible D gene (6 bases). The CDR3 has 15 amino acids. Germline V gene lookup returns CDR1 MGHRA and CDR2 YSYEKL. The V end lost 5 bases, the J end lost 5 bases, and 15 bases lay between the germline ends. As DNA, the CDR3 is TGCGCCAGCAGCGCCTCCGGGACATCGAATGAAAAACTGTTTTTT. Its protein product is CASSASGTSNEKLFF.

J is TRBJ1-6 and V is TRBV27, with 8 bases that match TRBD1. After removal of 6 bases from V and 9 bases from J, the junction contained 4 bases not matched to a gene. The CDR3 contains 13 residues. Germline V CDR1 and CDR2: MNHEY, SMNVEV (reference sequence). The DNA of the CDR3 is TGTGCCAGCAGGGACAGGGTGGGTTCACCCCTCCACTTT. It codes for CASRDRVGSPLHF.

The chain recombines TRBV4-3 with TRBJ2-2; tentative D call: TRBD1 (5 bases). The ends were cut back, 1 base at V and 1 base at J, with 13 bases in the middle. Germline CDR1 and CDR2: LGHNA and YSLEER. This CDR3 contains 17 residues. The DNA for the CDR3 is TGCGCCAGCAGCCAAGTTAAATACGGACAGAACACCGGGGAGCTGTTTTTT. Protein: CASSQVKYGQNTGELFF.

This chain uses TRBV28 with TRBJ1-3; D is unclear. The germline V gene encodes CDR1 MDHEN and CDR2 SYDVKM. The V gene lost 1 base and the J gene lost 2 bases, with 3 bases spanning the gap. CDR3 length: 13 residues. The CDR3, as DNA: TGTGCCAGCAGTTTATTAACTGGAAACACCATATATTTT. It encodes CASSLLTGNTIYF.

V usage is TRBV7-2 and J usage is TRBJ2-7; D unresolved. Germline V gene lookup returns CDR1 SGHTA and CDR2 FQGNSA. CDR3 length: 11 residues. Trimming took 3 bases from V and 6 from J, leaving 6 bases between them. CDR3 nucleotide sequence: TGTGCCAGCAGCTTTCAGTTCGAGCAGTACTTC. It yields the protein CASSFQFEQYF.

CDR3 in amino acids: CASSLSPGQGKETQYF. The CDR3 DNA reads as TGTGCCAGCAGTCTCTCGCCGGGACAGGGTAAAGAGACCCAGTACTTC. This chain connects TRBV27 to TRBJ2-5; the match to TRBD1 covers 9 bases. This CDR3 is 16 amino acids long. Per germline, CDR1 MNHEY and CDR2 SMNVEV (reference sequence). V lost 5 bases, J lost 3 bases, and 10 bases stayed unmatched.

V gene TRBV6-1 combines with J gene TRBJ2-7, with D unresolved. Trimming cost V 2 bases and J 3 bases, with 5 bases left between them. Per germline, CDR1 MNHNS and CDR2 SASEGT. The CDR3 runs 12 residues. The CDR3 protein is CASSETVYEQYV. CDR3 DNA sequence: TGTGCCAGCAGTGAAACTGTCTACGAGCAGTACGTC.

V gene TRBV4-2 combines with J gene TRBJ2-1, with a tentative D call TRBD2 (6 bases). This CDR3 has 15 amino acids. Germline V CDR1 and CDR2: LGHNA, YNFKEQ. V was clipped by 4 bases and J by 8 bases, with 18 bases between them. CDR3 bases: TGTGCCAGCAGCCTAGCGGCGAGGGCGGAGCATGAGCAGTTCTTC. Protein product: CASSLAARAEHEQFF.

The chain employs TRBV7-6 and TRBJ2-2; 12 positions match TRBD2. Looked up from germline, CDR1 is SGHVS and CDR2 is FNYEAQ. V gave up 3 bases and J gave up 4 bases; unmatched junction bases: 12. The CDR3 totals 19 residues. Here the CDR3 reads CASSFWLAGGSPSTGELFF. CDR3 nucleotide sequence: TGTGCCAGCAGCTTCTGGCTAGCGGGAGGGTCACCTTCCACCGGGGAGCTGTTTTTT.

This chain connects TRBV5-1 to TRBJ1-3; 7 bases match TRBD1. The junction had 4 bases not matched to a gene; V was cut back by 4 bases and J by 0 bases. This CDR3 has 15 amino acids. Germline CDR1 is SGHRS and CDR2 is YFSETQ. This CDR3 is CASSEYRGSGNTIYF. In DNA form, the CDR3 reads TGCGCCAGCAGCGAGTACAGGGGCTCTGGAAACACCATATATTTT.

CDR3 amino acids: CASSLPSVNTGELFF. As DNA, the CDR3 is TGTGCCAGCAGCTTACCTAGCGTTAACACCGGGGAGCTGTTTTTT. The chain carries TRBV7-9 and TRBJ2-2; TRBD2 is a possible D gene (6 bases). V shed 2 bases and J shed 2 bases, with 9 bases lying between them. This CDR3 region has 15 residues. Germline V lookup: CDR1 SEHNR, CDR2 FQNEAQ (reference sequence). Drawing the rest from reference TRBV7-9 and TRBJ2-2, the complete variable domain is DTGVSQNPRHKITKRGQNVTFRCDPISEHNRLYWYRQTLGQGPEFLTYFQNEAQLEKSRLLSDRFSAERPKGSFSTLEIQRTEQGDSAMYLCASSLPSVNTGELFFGEGSRLTVL.

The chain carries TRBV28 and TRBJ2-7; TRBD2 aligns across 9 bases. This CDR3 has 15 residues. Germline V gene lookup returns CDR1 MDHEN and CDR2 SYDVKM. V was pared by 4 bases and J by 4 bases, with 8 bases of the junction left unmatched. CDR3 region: CASSSWTSVIYEQYF. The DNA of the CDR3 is TGTGCCAGCAGTTCCTGGACTAGCGTGATATACGAGCAGTACTTC.

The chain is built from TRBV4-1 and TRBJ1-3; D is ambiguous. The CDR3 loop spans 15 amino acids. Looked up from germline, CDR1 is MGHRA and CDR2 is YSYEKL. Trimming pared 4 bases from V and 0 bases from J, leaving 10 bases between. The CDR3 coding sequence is TGCGCCAGCAGCCCACTCTGGAGCTCTGGAAACACCATATATTTT. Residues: CASSPLWSSGNTIYF.

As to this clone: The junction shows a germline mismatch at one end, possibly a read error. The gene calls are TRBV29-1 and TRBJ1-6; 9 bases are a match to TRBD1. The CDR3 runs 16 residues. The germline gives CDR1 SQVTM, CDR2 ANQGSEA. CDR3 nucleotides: TGCAGCGGACTACAGGGGGCGCGTGTCTATGATTCACCCCTCCACTTT. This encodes CSGLQGARVYDSPLHF.

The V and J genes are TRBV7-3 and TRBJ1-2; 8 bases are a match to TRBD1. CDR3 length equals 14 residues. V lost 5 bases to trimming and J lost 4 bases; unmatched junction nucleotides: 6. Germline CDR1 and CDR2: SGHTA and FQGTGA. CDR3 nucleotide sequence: TGTGCCAGCAGCCCAACCGGGACAGGCTATGGCTACACCTTC. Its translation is CASSPTGTGYGYTF.

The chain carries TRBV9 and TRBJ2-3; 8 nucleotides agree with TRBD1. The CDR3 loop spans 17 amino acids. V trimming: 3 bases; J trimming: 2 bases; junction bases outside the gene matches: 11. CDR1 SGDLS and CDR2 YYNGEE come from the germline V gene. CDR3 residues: CASSALFRGQNTDTQYF. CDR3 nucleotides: TGTGCCAGCAGCGCGCTGTTCAGGGGGCAGAACACAGATACGCAGTATTTT.

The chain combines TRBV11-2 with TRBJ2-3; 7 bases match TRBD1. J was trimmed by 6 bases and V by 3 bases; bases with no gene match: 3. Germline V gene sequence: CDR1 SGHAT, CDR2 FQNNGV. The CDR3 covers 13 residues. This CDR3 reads CASSFTGVDTQYF. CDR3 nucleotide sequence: TGTGCCAGCAGCTTTACAGGGGTTGATACGCAGTATTTT.

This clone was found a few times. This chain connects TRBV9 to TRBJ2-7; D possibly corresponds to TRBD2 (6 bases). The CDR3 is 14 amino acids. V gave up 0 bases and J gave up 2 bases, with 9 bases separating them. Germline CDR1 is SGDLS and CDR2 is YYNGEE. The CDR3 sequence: CASSVEGGTYEQYF. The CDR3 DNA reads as TGTGCCAGCAGCGTAGAAGGAGGGACCTACGAGCAGTACTTC.

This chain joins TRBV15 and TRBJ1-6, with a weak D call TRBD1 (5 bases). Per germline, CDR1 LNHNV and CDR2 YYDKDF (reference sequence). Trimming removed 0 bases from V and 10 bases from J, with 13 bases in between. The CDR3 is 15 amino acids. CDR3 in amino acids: CATSREGGAGSPLHF. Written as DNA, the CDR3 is TGTGCCACCAGCAGAGAGGGGGGAGCTGGCTCACCCCTCCACTTT.

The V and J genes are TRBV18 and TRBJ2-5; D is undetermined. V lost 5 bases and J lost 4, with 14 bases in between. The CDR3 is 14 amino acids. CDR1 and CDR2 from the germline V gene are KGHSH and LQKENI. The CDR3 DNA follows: TGTGCCAGCTCATCCTACGAGAACGGAGAGACCCAGTACTTC. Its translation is CASSSYENGETQYF.

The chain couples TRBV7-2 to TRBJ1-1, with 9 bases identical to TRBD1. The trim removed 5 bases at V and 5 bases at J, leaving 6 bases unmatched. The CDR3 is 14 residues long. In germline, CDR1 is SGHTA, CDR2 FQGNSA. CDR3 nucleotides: TGTGCCAGCAGCGAAAACAGGGGGCGGACTGAAGCTTTCTTT. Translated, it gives CASSENRGRTEAFF.

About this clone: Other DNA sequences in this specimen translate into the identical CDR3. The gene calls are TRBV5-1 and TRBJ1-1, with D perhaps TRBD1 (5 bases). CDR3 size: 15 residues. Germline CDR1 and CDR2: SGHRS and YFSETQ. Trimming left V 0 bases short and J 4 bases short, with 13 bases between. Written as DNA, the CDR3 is TGCGCCAGCAGCTTGGTGCAGGGTTCGGGCACTGAAGCTTTCTTT. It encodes CASSLVQGSGTEAFF.